The source of this T cell receptor (beta chain) is a study of beta chain features in type 1 diabetes. Broader study findings: Type 1 diabetes patients showed a moderate but significant shortening of TCRB CDR3s in all four CD4+ subsets.

This CDR3 has 14 residues. Germline V lookup: CDR1 MDHEN, CDR2 SYDVKM. V was clipped by 3 bases and J by 1 base; unmatched bases: 2. Remarks on this clone: Its antigen is not known.

TCRB transcripts that were expressed got sequenced, as all of the isolated RNA had been reverse transcribed. Assay: immunoSEQ multiplex PCR; the TCRdb copy retains only in-frame clones and omits some. The table has about 390,000 clones, roughly a tenth seen once. The source of this sequence is a man aged 25 to 40 with type 1 diabetes. The source material was central memory CD4+ T cells from blood. The chain recombines TRBV28 with TRBJ2-5; 7 positions agree with TRBD1. CDR3 in amino acids: CASSLNRGQETQYF. The CDR3 DNA reads TGTGCCAGCAGTTTGAACAGGGGCCAAGAGACCCAGTACTTC. Full variable domain (remainder filled in from reference TRBV28 and TRBJ2-5): DVKVTQSSRYLVKRTGEKVFLECVQDMDHENMFWYRQDPGLGLRLIYFSYDVKMKEKGDIPEGYSVSREKKERFSLILESASTNQTSMYLCASSLNRGQETQYFGPGTRLLVL.